This is a list of T cell receptor beta chains from one sample in a study of blood T cell repertoires in COVID-19. Generated by immunoSEQ multiplex PCR, the TCRdb table keeps only in-frame clones and is missing some. The sample lists 150,000 or so clones, 85% to 90% occurring once. The sample was peripheral blood. The receptor source for this set is an elderly man with acute or convalescent COVID-19. The CDR3 runs from the conserved cysteine through the conserved F or W. D genes are given only for firm matches. Size tells how often a clone was seen (once, few, many) or the class of an expanded clone, and some rows leave it out.

j_call: TRBJ2-7
d_call: TRBD2
clone_size: .
v_call: TRBV2
cdr3_aa: CASSSRLAGGGEQYF
cdr3_nt: TGTGCCAGCAGCTCCCGACTAGCGGGGGGAGGCGAGCAGTACTTC

j_call: TRBJ1-5
d_call: .
clone_size: .
v_call: TRBV6-6
cdr3_aa: CASSPPPGTQNSNQPQHF
cdr3_nt: TGTGCCAGCAGTCCCCCCCCCGGGACACAAAATAGCAATCAGCCCCAGCATTTT

j_call: TRBJ1-5
d_call: TRBD1
clone_size: once
v_call: TRBV19
cdr3_aa: CASSIWTGDQPQHF
cdr3_nt: TGTGCCAGTAGTATATGGACAGGGGATCAGCCCCAGCATTTT

j_call: TRBJ1-1
d_call: .
clone_size: .
v_call: TRBV27
cdr3_aa: CASSPQVWPNTEAFF
cdr3_nt: TGTGCCAGCAGTCCCCAGGTGTGGCCGAACACTGAAGCTTTCTTT

j_call: TRBJ1-6
d_call: .
clone_size: .
v_call: TRBV4-1
cdr3_aa: CASRGKQGNYNSPLHF
cdr3_nt: TGCGCCAGTCGCGGAAAACAGGGAAACTATAATTCACCCCTCCACTTT

j_call: TRBJ2-3
d_call: TRBD2
clone_size: .
v_call: TRBV11-2
cdr3_aa: CASSLRAGGVTQYF
cdr3_nt: TGTGCCAGCAGCTTAAGAGCGGGAGGAGTTACGCAGTATTTT

j_call: TRBJ1-5
d_call: .
clone_size: .
v_call: TRBV6-5
cdr3_aa: CAIGLRLDGNQPQHF
cdr3_nt: TGTGCCATCGGCCTCAGGCTGGATGGCAATCAGCCCCAGCATTTT

j_call: TRBJ2-7
d_call: .
clone_size: .
v_call: TRBV28
cdr3_aa: CASSFGSFSDYEQYF
cdr3_nt: TGTGCCAGCAGCTTCGGCAGTTTTAGCGACTACGAGCAGTACTTC

j_call: TRBJ1-4
d_call: .
clone_size: .
v_call: TRBV9
cdr3_aa: CASSATRGTEKLFF
cdr3_nt: TGTGCCAGCAGCGCCACCAGAGGTACTGAAAAACTGTTTTTT

j_call: TRBJ1-2
d_call: TRBD1
clone_size: .
v_call: TRBV19
cdr3_aa: CASQGPLDYGYTF
cdr3_nt: TGTGCCTCACAGGGGCCACTTGACTATGGCTACACCTTC

j_call: TRBJ2-5
d_call: TRBD1
clone_size: .
v_call: TRBV7-2
cdr3_aa: CASSWGTAQETQYF
cdr3_nt: TGTGCCAGCAGCTGGGGGACAGCTCAAGAGACCCAGTACTTC

j_call: TRBJ1-1
d_call: .
clone_size: .
v_call: TRBV7-8
cdr3_aa: CASSLADRTEAFF
cdr3_nt: TGTGCCAGCAGCTTAGCGGACAGAACTGAAGCTTTCTTT

j_call: TRBJ1-1
d_call: .
clone_size: .
v_call: TRBV29-1
cdr3_aa: CSVGFRAQGWTEAFF
cdr3_nt: TGCAGCGTTGGTTTTAGGGCGCAGGGGTGGACTGAAGCTTTCTTT

j_call: TRBJ2-7
d_call: TRBD1
clone_size: few
v_call: TRBV6-2/TRBV6-3
cdr3_aa: CASSGTGTAYEQYF
cdr3_nt: TGTGCCAGCAGCGGGACCGGGACAGCCTACGAGCAGTACTTC

j_call: TRBJ1-1
d_call: TRBD1
clone_size: .
v_call: TRBV7-3
cdr3_aa: CASSSTGGLGEAFF
cdr3_nt: TGTGCCAGCAGCTCGACAGGGGGCTTGGGTGAAGCTTTCTTT

j_call: TRBJ1-5
d_call: .
clone_size: .
v_call: TRBV5-6
cdr3_aa: CASSLMGSGPQHF
cdr3_nt: TGTGCCAGCAGCTTAATGGGCTCTGGGCCCCAGCATTTT

j_call: TRBJ2-1
d_call: TRBD1
clone_size: .
v_call: TRBV28
cdr3_aa: CASSLDRAANEQFF
cdr3_nt: TGTGCCAGCAGCTTGGACAGGGCAGCCAATGAGCAGTTCTTC